Listed below are T cell receptor beta chains from one sample, sequenced in a study of response to subunit inactivated influenza vaccine. TCRdb used MiXCR to reprocess the RT-PCR reads, holding one entry per CDR3 protein. Among hundreds of thousands of distinct CDR3 sequences listed, approximately 14% were seen once. The source was PBMCs from blood, collected about 11 days after vaccination. The origin of the receptors is a man aged 50-60 years who received an inactivated influenza vaccine. Both conserved end residues are part of each CDR3. Fields, in order: V gene, clone size, J gene, D gene, CDR3 DNA, CDR3 protein. A D gene is named only where the DNA matches it firmly. The listing skips clone size in some rows; elsewhere it reads once, few, many or a size class.

v_gene: TRBV7-6; abundance: NA; j_gene: TRBJ2-7; d_gene: TRBD2; CDR3nt: TGTGCCAGCAGCTCCGACCCAGCCGGGACTAGCGGCTCCTACGAGCAGTACTTC; CDR3aa: CASSSDPAGTSGSYEQYF
v_gene: TRBV5-1; abundance: few; j_gene: TRBJ1-1; d_gene: TRBD1; CDR3nt: TGCGCCAGCAGCTTGGCAGGGGGCCGTTTGGACACTGAAGCTTTCTTT; CDR3aa: CASSLAGGRLDTEAFF
v_gene: TRBV6-2/TRBV6-3; abundance: few; j_gene: TRBJ1-4; d_gene: NA; CDR3nt: TGTGCCAGCAGCAGGGCGGACAGCGGCAGCGAAAAACTGTTTTTT; CDR3aa: CASSRADSGSEKLFF
v_gene: TRBV15; abundance: few; j_gene: TRBJ2-1; d_gene: TRBD2; CDR3nt: TGTGCCACCAGCAGAGGGGGGGGACTCACCAATGAGCAGTTCTTC; CDR3aa: CATSRGGGLTNEQFF
v_gene: TRBV29-1; abundance: NA; j_gene: TRBJ1-1; d_gene: NA; CDR3nt: TGCAGCGTTAATTTGGGCACTGAAGCTTTCTTT; CDR3aa: CSVNLGTEAFF
v_gene: TRBV6-2/TRBV6-3; abundance: few; j_gene: TRBJ1-5; d_gene: TRBD1; CDR3nt: TGTGCCAGCAGCCGGGACAGGACGAATCAGCCCCAGCATTTT; CDR3aa: CASSRDRTNQPQHF
v_gene: TRBV15; abundance: NA; j_gene: TRBJ1-5; d_gene: TRBD1; CDR3nt: TGTGCCACCAGCCGACAGGGAAATAGCAATCAGCCCCAGCATTTT; CDR3aa: CATSRQGNSNQPQHF
v_gene: TRBV4-2; abundance: NA; j_gene: TRBJ2-5; d_gene: NA; CDR3nt: TGTGCCAGCAGCCTAGGGACTTCCCAAGCCCAAGAGACCCAGTACTTC; CDR3aa: CASSLGTSQAQETQYF
v_gene: TRBV5-1; abundance: few; j_gene: TRBJ2-7; d_gene: NA; CDR3nt: TGCGCCAGCAGCTACCACCCGGACAGAACCGGGGGCTACGAGCAGTACTTC; CDR3aa: CASSYHPDRTGGYEQYF
v_gene: TRBV12-3/TRBV12-4; abundance: NA; j_gene: TRBJ2-7; d_gene: TRBD1; CDR3nt: TGTGCCAGCAGTTTAGCACAGGGGGCGCAGCAGTACTTC; CDR3aa: CASSLAQGAQQYF
v_gene: TRBV4-1; abundance: few; j_gene: TRBJ2-5; d_gene: NA; CDR3nt: TGCGCCAGCAGCCAAGCCCCAGGGGCCAAAGAGACCCAGTACTTC; CDR3aa: CASSQAPGAKETQYF
v_gene: TRBV5-1; abundance: few; j_gene: TRBJ2-5; d_gene: TRBD1; CDR3nt: TGCGCCAGCAGCCCGGGACAGGCCGGCCAAGAGACCCAGTACTTC; CDR3aa: CASSPGQAGQETQYF
v_gene: TRBV14; abundance: few; j_gene: TRBJ2-2; d_gene: NA; CDR3nt: TGTGCCAGCAGCCCTTCGAGAGCCGGAGGACATATGAACACCGGGGAGCTGTTTTTT; CDR3aa: CASSPSRAGGHMNTGELFF
v_gene: TRBV7-2; abundance: NA; j_gene: TRBJ1-1; d_gene: NA; CDR3nt: TGTGCCAGCATAAGGGTTGCGAACACTGAAGCTTTCTTT; CDR3aa: CASIRVANTEAFF
v_gene: TRBV7-2; abundance: few; j_gene: TRBJ2-5; d_gene: NA; CDR3nt: TGTGCCAGCAGCAAATTCTCCCCAGAGACCCAGTACTTC; CDR3aa: CASSKFSPETQYF
v_gene: TRBV29-1; abundance: many; j_gene: TRBJ2-4; d_gene: NA; CDR3nt: TGCAGCGTTGAAGAAGGACGGTTAGCCAAAAACATTCAGTACTTC; CDR3aa: CSVEEGRLAKNIQYF
v_gene: TRBV20-1; abundance: few; j_gene: TRBJ1-2; d_gene: TRBD1; CDR3nt: TGCAGTGCACCCGGGACAGACTATGGCTACACCTTC; CDR3aa: CSAPGTDYGYTF
v_gene: TRBV20-1; abundance: few; j_gene: TRBJ2-3; d_gene: TRBD2; CDR3nt: TGCAGTGCTACAGCGACTAGCGGGAGTTCAGATACGCAGTATTTT; CDR3aa: CSATATSGSSDTQYF
v_gene: TRBV6-1; abundance: few; j_gene: TRBJ1-2; d_gene: NA; CDR3nt: TGTGCCAGCAGCGGGGCCTCATTCTATGGCTACACCTTC; CDR3aa: CASSGASFYGYTF
v_gene: TRBV5-1; abundance: NA; j_gene: TRBJ2-2; d_gene: NA; CDR3nt: TGCGCCAGCAGCCGCGCGGTTAACACCGGGGAGCTGTTTTTT; CDR3aa: CASSRAVNTGELFF
v_gene: TRBV5-4; abundance: NA; j_gene: TRBJ2-7; d_gene: NA; CDR3nt: TGTGCCAGCAGCTTGGTCGGGACCCAACAGGAGCAGTACTTC; CDR3aa: CASSLVGTQQEQYF
v_gene: TRBV7-2; abundance: many; j_gene: TRBJ2-1; d_gene: NA; CDR3nt: TGTGCCAGCAGCGCCCTCAATGAGCAGTTCTTC; CDR3aa: CASSALNEQFF
v_gene: TRBV3-1; abundance: NA; j_gene: TRBJ2-7; d_gene: TRBD2; CDR3nt: TGTGCCAGCAGCCTGGGGACTAGCGGGAGACTAGGCGAGCAGTACTTC; CDR3aa: CASSLGTSGRLGEQYF
v_gene: TRBV20-1; abundance: few; j_gene: TRBJ2-7; d_gene: NA; CDR3nt: TGCAGTGCTAGTGACCTTTACTACGAGCAGTACTTC; CDR3aa: CSASDLYYEQYF